This TCR beta chain was recorded in a study of blood T cell repertoires in COVID-19. The CDR3 has 16 residues. Germline CDR1 SGHNT, CDR2 YYREEE (reference sequence). Trimming cost V 3 bases and J 6 bases; bases outside gene matches: 10. Sequenced by immunoSEQ multiplex PCR; TCRdb stores in-frame clones only, minus some. The sample shows tens of thousands of clones, 75% to 90% of them seen only once. The V gene is TRBV5-4, the J gene TRBJ2-3; TRBD1 agrees at 10 bases. The origin of this receptor is a middle-aged man with active COVID-19. The sample comprised peripheral blood. As DNA, the CDR3 is TGTGCCAGCAGCTCCGGGACAGGGGTCAATAGGGATACGCAGTATTTT. Translated: CASSSGTGVNRDTQYF.